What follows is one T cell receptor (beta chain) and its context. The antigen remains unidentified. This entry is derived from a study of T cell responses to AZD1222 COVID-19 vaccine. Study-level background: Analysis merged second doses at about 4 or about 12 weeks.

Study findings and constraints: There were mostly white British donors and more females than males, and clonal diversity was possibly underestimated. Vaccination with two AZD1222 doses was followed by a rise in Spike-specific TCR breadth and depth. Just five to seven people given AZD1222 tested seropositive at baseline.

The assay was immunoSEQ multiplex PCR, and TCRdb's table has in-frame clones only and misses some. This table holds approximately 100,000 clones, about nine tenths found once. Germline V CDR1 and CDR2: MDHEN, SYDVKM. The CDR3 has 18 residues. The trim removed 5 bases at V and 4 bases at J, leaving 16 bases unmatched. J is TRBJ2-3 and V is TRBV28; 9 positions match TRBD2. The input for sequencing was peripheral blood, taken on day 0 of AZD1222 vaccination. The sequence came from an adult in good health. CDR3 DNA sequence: TGTGCCAGCAGTCCTTCCGGGTGGGGTAGCGGGGGCCCAGATACGCAGTATTTT. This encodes CASSPSGWGSGGPDTQYF.